This TCR beta chain was sequenced during a study of blood T cell repertoires in COVID-19. CDR1 DFQATT and CDR2 SNEGSKA come from the germline V gene (reference sequence). The CDR3 sequence is 11 residues long. Trimming left V 6 bases short and J 9 bases short, with 12 bases between. Per the authors' pipeline: Reference gene primers were amplified, and this amplification served to estimate nucleated cell counts. The data were produced by immunoSEQ multiplex PCR, yet TCRdb's version contains in-frame clones alone and is incomplete. The V and J calls and clone size come from that table; D and trimming were worked out from the DNA. The sample includes about 320,000 clones, roughly 85% of them seen just once.

Specimen: peripheral blood. The sequence was obtained from a human donor in a cohort sampled during active COVID-19. This sequence joins TRBV20-1 and TRBJ2-1, with D possibly matching TRBD1 (5 bases). The CDR3 DNA reads TGCAGTGCAAATACAGGTGTTGAGCAGTTCTTC. This translates into CSANTGVEQFF.